This T cell receptor (beta chain) was recorded in a study of blood T cell repertoires in COVID-19. Study-wide context: Acute and convalescent COVID-19 samples came from the United States, Italy and Spain. In each case, the material was cDNA or gDNA derived from T cells, B-cell-depleted T cells, or PBMCs.

Original methodology: Researchers report that nucleated cell counts were estimated from reference gene primer amplification. The data were produced by immunoSEQ multiplex PCR, yet TCRdb's version contains in-frame clones alone and is incomplete. V and J calls and clone size are as listed in that table; D and trimming were resolved from the DNA. The repertoire holds around 300,000 clones, with roughly nine tenths as singletons. The CDR3 spans 15 residues. The V segment lost 4 bases and the J segment 5 bases; nucleotides outside the gene matches: 7. Germline CDR1 is SGHNT and CDR2 is YYREEE (reference sequence).

Sequenced: peripheral blood. The chain joins TRBV5-4 to TRBJ2-5; 11 bases match TRBD2. The sequence came from a woman between 40 and 50 years old who had recovered from COVID-19. This chain's CDR3 is CASSAGLAEAETQYF. The CDR3 bases are TGTGCCAGCAGCGCGGGACTAGCGGAAGCGGAGACCCAGTACTTC.